Listed below are T cell receptor beta chains from one sample, sequenced in a study of T cell changes during pregnancy in multiple sclerosis. Assay used: immunoSEQ multiplex PCR; TCRdb lists only in-frame clones, some missing. Found here are roughly 51,000 clones, approximately 94% of them singletons; the top ten hold less than 5.5%. Sequencing was performed on CD8+ T cells from peripheral blood mononuclear cells, taken before pregnancy. The receptors stem from a female donor with multiple sclerosis, enrolled in a pregnancy study. The CDR3 runs from the conserved cysteine through the conserved F or W. A D gene is named only where the DNA matches it firmly. Clone size is stated in some rows and not others, as once, few, many or a class when expanded.

v_call	j_call	d_call	clone_size	cdr3_aa	cdr3_nt
TRBV30	TRBJ2-1	TRBD2	-	CAGTLAGGYNEQFF	TGTGCCGGGACACTAGCGGGCGGCTACAATGAGCAGTTCTTC
TRBV4-3	TRBJ2-7	TRBD1	-	CASSPQGARSYEQYF	TGCGCCAGCAGCCCCCAGGGGGCGCGTTCCTACGAGCAGTACTTC
TRBV5-6	TRBJ1-5	TRBD1	-	CASSLFTGGQPQHF	TGTGCCAGCAGCTTGTTCACAGGGGGTCAGCCCCAGCATTTT
TRBV5-4	TRBJ2-5	TRBD2	-	CASSDGLAGVGETQYF	TGTGCCAGCAGCGACGGACTAGCGGGAGTCGGGGAGACCCAGTACTTC
TRBV9	TRBJ2-7	TRBD2	-	CASSPSGRIEQYF	TGTGCCAGCAGCCCTAGCGGGAGGATCGAGCAGTACTTC
TRBV19	TRBJ2-7	TRBD2	-	CASSPFPGGEQYF	TGTGCCAGTAGTCCCTTTCCCGGGGGGGAGCAGTACTTC
TRBV13	TRBJ2-1	TRBD2	-	CASSILALSYNEQFF	TGTGCCAGCAGCATACTAGCGCTCTCCTACAATGAGCAGTTCTTC
TRBV27	TRBJ2-7	TRBD1	-	CASSSGPGGAYEQYF	TGTGCCAGCAGTTCGGGGCCAGGGGGAGCCTACGAGCAGTACTTC
TRBV2	TRBJ2-7	TRBD1	-	CASSSGQGSSYEQYF	TGTGCCAGCAGTTCCGGACAGGGTAGCTCCTACGAGCAGTACTTC
TRBV4-1	TRBJ2-7	TRBD2	once	CASSLRTSGSTTYEQYF	TGCGCCAGCAGCCTCCGGACTAGCGGGAGTACCACCTACGAGCAGTACTTC
TRBV5-1	TRBJ2-3	TRBD2	-	CASSLVTSGSANTQYF	TGCGCCAGCAGCTTGGTGACCAGCGGGAGTGCGAATACGCAGTATTTT
TRBV6-5	TRBJ1-1	-	-	CASSPQGYTEAFF	TGTGCCAGCAGTCCTCAGGGTTACACTGAAGCTTTCTTT
TRBV6-5	TRBJ2-2	TRBD2	-	CASSVAGTGELFF	TGTGCCAGCAGTGTAGCGGGGACCGGGGAGCTGTTTTTT
TRBV4-1	TRBJ2-1	TRBD2	-	CASSRYEAGVGRNEQFF	TGCGCCAGCAGCCGCTACGAGGCGGGAGTTGGGAGGAATGAGCAGTTCTTC
TRBV27	TRBJ2-1	-	-	CASSFGMGDNEQFF	TGTGCCAGCAGTTTCGGGATGGGAGACAATGAGCAGTTCTTC
TRBV7-3	TRBJ2-3	TRBD2	-	CASSRGLASDTQYF	TGTGCCAGCAGTCGAGGACTAGCATCAGATACGCAGTATTTT
TRBV27	TRBJ2-5	-	-	CASSEQGPQETQYF	TGTGCCAGCTCTGAACAGGGTCCCCAAGAGACCCAGTACTTC
TRBV27	TRBJ2-7	TRBD2	-	CASRGTSAFSEQYF	TGTGCCAGCAGGGGGACTAGCGCCTTTAGCGAGCAGTACTTC
TRBV7-5	TRBJ2-7	-	-	CVRSYSDGTYEQYF	TGTGTCAGAAGCTATTCGGACGGGACCTACGAGCAGTACTTC
TRBV6-4	TRBJ2-2	TRBD1	-	CASSDSQGAGTGELFF	TGTGCCAGCAGTGACAGTCAGGGGGCAGGCACCGGGGAGCTGTTTTTT
TRBV7-6	TRBJ2-7	TRBD1	-	CASSRGQGYEQYF	TGTGCCAGCAGCCGCGGACAGGGTTACGAGCAGTACTTC
TRBV27	TRBJ2-7	TRBD1	-	CASSLTGQGSRRSYEQYF	TGTGCCAGCAGTTTGACGGGACAGGGGTCGAGGAGATCCTACGAGCAGTACTTC